The 29 T cell receptor beta chains given below trace back to one sample, sequenced in a study of human T cells and chemical hapten exposure. The time point: pre-sensitization, week 0. Treatment denoted: therapeutic diphenylcyclopropenone sensitization with weekly scalp DPC. TCRdb called the RACE reads again in MiXCR, with one record for every CDR3 protein. The table has about 260,000 distinct CDR3 sequences, approximately 8.4% seen once. Sequenced material: whole blood, taken in connection with sensitization to the hapten diphenylcyclopropenone (DPC). The receptors originated from a woman aged 35 to 49 with alopecia areata. Some clones in this sample may be carry-over from other donors' samples.

Only a few counts were recorded for this clonotype. CDR3 protein: CASSPRAGKGQPQHF. In DNA form, the CDR3 reads TGTGCCAGCAGCCCCCGAGCAGGAAAAGGGCAGCCCCAGCATTTT. This chain uses TRBV9 with TRBJ1-5, with D unresolved. V lost 4 bases and J lost 7, with 18 bases in between. This CDR3 comprises 15 residues. Germline V gives CDR1 SGDLS, CDR2 YYNGEE.

This clonotype occurred many times. This chain joins TRBV6-5 and TRBJ1-6, with TRBD1 as a possible D gene (6 bases). Trimming stripped 0 bases from V and 4 bases from J, with 13 bases between. Looked up from germline, CDR1 is MNHEY and CDR2 is SVGAGI. The CDR3 is 17 residues long. CDR3 bases: TGTGCCAGCAGTTACTCTGGGACACTCCATTATAATTCACCCCTCCACTTT. Amino acids: CASSYSGTLHYNSPLHF.

The J gene is TRBJ2-1, the V gene TRBV6-2 or TRBV6-3, with D uncertain. CDR3 length equals 12 residues. V was pared by 6 bases and J by 4 bases, with 7 bases between. Looked up from germline, CDR1 is MNHEY and CDR2 is SVGEGT. The CDR3 coding sequence is TGTGCCAGCAGAACCCAATACAATGAGCAGTTCTTC. This encodes CASRTQYNEQFF.

This clonotype was observed at least ten times. The chain recombines TRBV4-3 with TRBJ2-1; D is undetermined. Germline loops: CDR1 LGHNA, CDR2 YSLEER. V was pared by 2 bases and J by 10 bases, with 12 bases between. CDR3 length: 13 amino acids. The CDR3 loop is CASSQTLPSEQFF. The CDR3 DNA reads as TGCGCCAGCAGCCAAACCCTCCCCAGCGAGCAGTTCTTC.

This clonotype has a count of ten or more. V is TRBV27 and J is TRBJ2-7, with D possibly TRBD2 on 5 matching bases. CDR1 is MNHEY and CDR2 is SMNVEV in the germline V gene (reference sequence). Trimming took off 4 bases at V and 0 bases at J, with 10 bases between the two ends. The CDR3 runs 14 residues. CDR3 protein: CASSSLEASYEQYF. The CDR3 bases are TGTGCCAGCAGTTCTTTGGAGGCCTCCTACGAGCAGTACTTC.

This sequence joins TRBV7-2 and TRBJ2-1; TRBD2 matches at 12 bases. Germline CDR1 and CDR2: SGHTA and FQGNSA. The CDR3 has 16 residues. With 5 bases clipped from V and 7 bases from J, the junction kept 9 bases outside the gene matches. CDR3 DNA sequence: TGTGCCAGCAGCACCCAGACTAGCGGGAGAAATAATGAGCAGTTCTTC. Amino acid sequence: CASSTQTSGRNNEQFF.

The chain links TRBV6-2 or TRBV6-3 to TRBJ2-2; D uncertain. Per the germline V gene, CDR1 is MNHEY and CDR2 is SVGEGT. This CDR3 contains 13 residues. The V gene lost 2 bases and the J gene lost 6 bases, with 7 bases spanning the gap. CDR3 DNA sequence: TGTGCCAGCAGTTACGGGATAGCCGGGGAGCTGTTTTTT. Protein: CASSYGIAGELFF.

This chain links TRBV12-3 or TRBV12-4 with TRBJ2-1, with 9 bases matching TRBD2. After removal of 6 bases from V and 7 bases from J, the junction contained 10 bases not matched to a gene. The CDR3 contains 15 residues. The CDR3 DNA reads TGTGCCAGCAGGAACCTAGCGGGATCTACGAATGAGCAGTTCTTC. This translates into CASRNLAGSTNEQFF.

In this sample, this clonotype turned up many times. V and J are TRBV12-3 or TRBV12-4 and TRBJ1-4, with D possibly matching TRBD1 (5 bases). V lost 6 bases, J lost 6 bases, and 14 bases lay in between. The CDR3 is made up of 14 amino acids. In DNA form, the CDR3 reads TGTGCCAGCAGAATGGACAACGGAGATGAAAAACTGTTTTTT. This encodes CASRMDNGDEKLFF.

In its sample, this clonotype was seen many times. The rearrangement joins TRBV6-1 to TRBJ1-2; TRBD1 aligns across 7 bases. The CDR3 has 14 residues. Trimming took 7 bases from V and 2 from J; bases not matched to a gene: 7. Germline loops: CDR1 MNHNS, CDR2 SASEGT. For the CDR3, the DNA is TGTGCCAGCAAAACAGGGGCGGAGAACTATGGCTACACCTTC. Protein sequence: CASKTGAENYGYTF.

This clonotype occurred many times. The chain recombines TRBV4-2 with TRBJ1-4; no clear D gene. The V gene's germline CDR1 is LGHNA and CDR2 YNFKEQ. The V gene lost 5 bases and the J gene lost 8 bases, with 6 bases spanning the gap. This CDR3 spans 11 amino acids. The CDR3 DNA reads TGTGCCAGCAGCGAGTGGGAAAAACTGTTTTTT. As protein: CASSEWEKLFF.

This clonotype was detected only a few times. The chain combines TRBV28 with TRBJ2-7, with D perhaps TRBD1 (5 bases). Germline V CDR1 and CDR2: MDHEN, SYDVKM. The V gene lost 5 bases and the J gene lost 3 bases, with 8 bases spanning the gap. This CDR3 has 12 amino acids. In nucleotides, the CDR3 is TGTGCCAGCAGTACAGGAATCTACGAGCAGTACTTC. The encoded protein is CASSTGIYEQYF. The whole variable domain, remainder taken from reference TRBV28 and TRBJ2-7, is DVKVTQSSRYLVKRTGEKVFLECVQDMDHENMFWYRQDPGLGLRLIYFSYDVKMKEKGDIPEGYSVSREKKERFSLILESASTNQTSMYLCASSTGIYEQYFGPGTRLTVT.

This clonotype came up a few times. The chain carries TRBV6-2 or TRBV6-3 and TRBJ1-5; TRBD1 agrees at 8 bases. The CDR3 covers 16 residues. CDR1 is MNHEY and CDR2 is SVGEGT in the germline V gene. The V gene end was trimmed by 6 bases and the J gene end by 3 bases; junction bases not matched to a gene: 10. The CDR3 loop is CASRKDRGSLNQPQHF. The CDR3 nucleotides are TGTGCCAGCAGAAAAGACAGGGGCAGTCTCAATCAGCCCCAGCATTTT.

The rearrangement joins TRBV6-5 to TRBJ1-3; D gene uncertain. Trimming cost V 4 bases and J 2 bases, with 6 bases left between them. Germline V gives CDR1 MNHEY, CDR2 SVGAGI. This CDR3 spans 13 amino acids. The CDR3 nucleotides read TGTGCCAGCAGTTCTACGGCTGGAAACACCATATATTTT. This sequence encodes CASSSTAGNTIYF.

At least ten counts were recorded for this clonotype. The rearrangement links TRBV12-3 or TRBV12-4 to TRBJ2-5; D may be TRBD1 (5 bases). The CDR3 spans 14 residues. The V end lost 5 bases, the J end lost 1 base, and 11 bases lay between the germline ends. The CDR3 DNA reads as TGTGCCAGCAGTCCCCAGGGAAGCCAAGAGACCCAGTACTTC. Protein: CASSPQGSQETQYF.

The CDR3 DNA is TGCAGTGCTAGAGAAGGGGCCATGAACACTGAAGCTTTCTTT. Encoded protein: CSAREGAMNTEAFF. The chain recombines TRBV20-1 with TRBJ1-1; perhaps TRBD1 as D (5 bases). Trimming shortened V by 0 bases and J by 0 bases, and 8 bases separated the two germline ends. CDR1 DFQATT and CDR2 SNEGSKA come from the germline V gene (reference sequence). This CDR3 contains 14 residues.

The chain carries TRBV10-3 and TRBJ1-2; D perhaps matches TRBD1 (5 bases). The CDR3 has 14 residues. Trimming took off 6 bases at V and 7 bases at J, with 18 bases between the two ends. Germline V lookup: CDR1 ENHRY, CDR2 SYGVKD. CDR3 DNA sequence: TGTGCCATCAGGACAGAAGGTTCTTCCCCTGGCTACACCTTC. Translated: CAIRTEGSSPGYTF.

The rearrangement links TRBV5-6 to TRBJ2-1, with 11 bases that match TRBD2. This CDR3 has 19 amino acids. V shed 3 bases and J 4 bases; nucleotides not matched to a gene: 15. In germline, CDR1 is SGHDT, CDR2 YYEEEE. The CDR3 reads CASSSFWDRVAGGYNEQFF. The CDR3, as DNA: TGTGCCAGCAGCTCGTTTTGGGATCGGGTAGCGGGAGGGTACAATGAGCAGTTCTTC.

This clonotype was seen repeatedly, ten times or more. The V gene is TRBV12-3 or TRBV12-4, the J gene TRBJ2-7; TRBD1 is a possible D gene (5 bases). The CDR3 covers 15 residues. The V end lost 1 base, the J end lost 5 bases, and 15 bases lay between the germline ends. The CDR3: CASSLGAGSFHEQYF. The CDR3 nucleotides read TGTGCCAGCAGTTTAGGTGCAGGGTCTTTCCACGAGCAGTACTTC.

Many counts were recorded for this clonotype. This chain uses TRBV18 with TRBJ1-4; D possibly corresponds to TRBD1 (6 bases). V was trimmed by 2 bases and J by 4 bases, leaving 11 bases between them. Germline assignment: CDR1 KGHSH and CDR2 LQKENI. The CDR3 spans 15 residues. The CDR3 DNA reads TGTGCCAGCTCACCAACGACAGGCGGTAATGAAAAACTGTTTTTT. Translated: CASSPTTGGNEKLFF.

This clonotype was counted ten times or more. The V call is TRBV7-6, the J call TRBJ2-7; weak D call: TRBD1 (7 bases). There are 14 residues in the CDR3. Germline CDR1 reads SGHVS; CDR2 reads FNYEAQ. Trimming took 1 base from V and 4 from J, leaving 11 bases between them. This chain's CDR3 is CASSLDRGGYEQYF. The CDR3 nucleotides are TGTGCCAGCAGCTTAGACAGGGGAGGTTACGAGCAGTACTTC.

This chain uses TRBV30 with TRBJ1-1, with 7 bases aligning to TRBD1. V shed 2 bases, J shed 0 bases, and the junction held 3 bases outside the gene matches. The CDR3 extends over 14 amino acids. Germline CDR1 is GTSNPN and CDR2 is SVGIG (reference sequence). This CDR3 reads CAWSYQGVNTEAFF. The CDR3 nucleotides read TGTGCCTGGAGTTATCAGGGGGTGAACACTGAAGCTTTCTTT. Variable domain in full (rest from reference TRBV30 and TRBJ1-1): SQTIHQWPATLVQPVGSPLSLECTVEGTSNPNLYWYRQAAGRGLQLLFYSVGIGQISSEVPQNLSASRPQDRQFILSSKKLLLSDSGFYLCAWSYQGVNTEAFFGQGTRLTVV.

This sequence joins TRBV27 and TRBJ2-5; no definite D call. The length of the CDR3 is 13 residues. Trimming removed 3 bases at V and 0 bases at J, with 5 bases between. Germline CDR1 and CDR2: MNHEY and SMNVEV (reference sequence). The CDR3 region is CASSFSYQETQYF. DNA of the CDR3: TGTGCCAGCAGTTTTTCATACCAAGAGACCCAGTACTTC.

The rearrangement links TRBV20-1 to TRBJ2-1; D gene unclear. Germline values: CDR1 DFQATT, CDR2 SNEGSKA (reference sequence). The CDR3 runs 15 residues. Trimming pared 0 bases from V and 0 bases from J, leaving 9 bases between. This CDR3 reads CSARDPVSSYNEQFF. CDR3 DNA: TGCAGTGCTAGAGATCCAGTTAGCTCCTACAATGAGCAGTTCTTC.

The chain employs TRBV7-2 and TRBJ1-4, with 7 bases lining up with TRBD1. Germline loops: CDR1 SGHTA, CDR2 FQGNSA. This CDR3 comprises 15 residues. Unmatched junction bases numbered 10, after V lost 5 bases and J lost 7 bases. The CDR3 coding sequence is TGTGCCAGCAGCCTCCGGACAGGACGGAGTGAAAAACTGTTTTTT. It yields the protein CASSLRTGRSEKLFF.

This clonotype was seen at least ten times. This chain joins TRBV12-3 or TRBV12-4 and TRBJ1-2; 10 nucleotides align to TRBD1. The V segment lost 9 bases and the J segment 7 bases; nucleotides outside the gene matches: 11. The CDR3 spans 14 residues. The chain's CDR3 is CASSITTGGVGYTF. CDR3 sequence (DNA): TGTGCCAGTTCTATAACGACAGGGGGCGTTGGCTACACCTTC.

The chain is built from TRBV6-5 and TRBJ2-7, with 9 bases that match TRBD2. CDR1 is MNHEY and CDR2 is SVGAGI in the germline V gene. Unmatched junction bases numbered 7, after V lost 6 bases and J lost 1 base. This CDR3 spans 15 amino acids. The CDR3 region has the DNA TGTGCCAGCAGCTATGTAGCGGGAGCTTCCTACGAGCAGTACTTC. It codes for CASSYVAGASYEQYF.

This clonotype was seen only a few times. The chain carries TRBV29-1 and TRBJ2-3; TRBD1 is a possible D gene (6 bases). V gave up 3 bases and J gave up 0 bases, with 10 bases separating them. The CDR3 has 14 residues. CDR1 SQVTM and CDR2 ANQGSEA come from the germline V gene. DNA of the CDR3: TGCAGCGTTGAGCAGGGGACCAGCACAGATACGCAGTATTTT. Its translation is CSVEQGTSTDTQYF.

This clonotype has just a few counts. CDR3 DNA: TGTGCCAGCAGTCCTCCTCCACCGGGACACGCCTACGAGCAGTACTTC. It codes for CASSPPPPGHAYEQYF. The genes are TRBV7-2 and TRBJ2-7; weak D call: TRBD1 (6 bases). This CDR3 has 16 residues. Trimming pared 6 bases from V and 2 bases from J, leaving 20 bases between. The V gene's germline CDR1 is SGHTA and CDR2 FQGNSA. The full variable domain, completed using reference TRBV7-2 and TRBJ2-7, is GAGVSQSPSNKVTEKGKDVELRCDPISGHTALYWYRQSLGQGLEFLIYFQGNSAPDKSGLPSDRFSAERTGGSVSTLTIQRTQQEDSAVYLCASSPPPPGHAYEQYFGPGTRLTVT.